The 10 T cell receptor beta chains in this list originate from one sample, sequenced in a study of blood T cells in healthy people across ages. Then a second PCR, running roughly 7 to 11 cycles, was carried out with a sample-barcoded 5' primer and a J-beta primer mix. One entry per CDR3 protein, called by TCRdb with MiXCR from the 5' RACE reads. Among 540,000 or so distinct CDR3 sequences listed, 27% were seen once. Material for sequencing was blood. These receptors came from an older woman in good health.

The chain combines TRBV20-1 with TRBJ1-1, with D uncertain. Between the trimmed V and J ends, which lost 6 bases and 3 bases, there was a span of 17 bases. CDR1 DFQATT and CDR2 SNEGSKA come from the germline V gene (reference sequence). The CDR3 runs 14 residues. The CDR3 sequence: CSALVAFGHTEAFF. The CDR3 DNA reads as TGCAGTGCGTTAGTAGCGTTCGGTCACACTGAAGCTTTCTTT.

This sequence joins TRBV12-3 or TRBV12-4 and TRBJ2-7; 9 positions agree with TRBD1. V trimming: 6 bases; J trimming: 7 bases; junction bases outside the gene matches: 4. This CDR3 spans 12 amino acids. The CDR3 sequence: CASSRGQGEQYF. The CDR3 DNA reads TGTGCCAGCAGCCGTGGACAGGGGGAGCAGTACTTC.

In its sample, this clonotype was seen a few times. The DNA for the CDR3 is TGTGCCAGCAGTTTGGGGTTTGCTAATGAAAAACTGTTTTTT. This sequence encodes CASSLGFANEKLFF. The chain carries TRBV6-5 and TRBJ1-4; D not resolved. V lost 4 bases to trimming and J lost 3 bases, with 9 bases between them. The CDR3 has 14 residues. Germline-derived CDR1 and CDR2 are MNHEY and SVGAGI.

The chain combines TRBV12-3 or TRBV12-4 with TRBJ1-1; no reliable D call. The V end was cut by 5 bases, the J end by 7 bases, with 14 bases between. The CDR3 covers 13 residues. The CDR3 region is CASSRPGGVEAFF. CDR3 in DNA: TGTGCCAGCAGTCGCCCCGGCGGGGTTGAAGCTTTCTTT.

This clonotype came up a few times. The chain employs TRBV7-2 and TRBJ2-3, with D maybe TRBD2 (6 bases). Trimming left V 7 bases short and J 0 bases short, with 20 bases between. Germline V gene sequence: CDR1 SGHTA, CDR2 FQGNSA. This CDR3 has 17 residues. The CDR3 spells CASNPIHGGTSTDTQYF. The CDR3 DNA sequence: TGTGCCAGCAACCCAATCCACGGGGGAACGAGCACAGATACGCAGTATTTT.

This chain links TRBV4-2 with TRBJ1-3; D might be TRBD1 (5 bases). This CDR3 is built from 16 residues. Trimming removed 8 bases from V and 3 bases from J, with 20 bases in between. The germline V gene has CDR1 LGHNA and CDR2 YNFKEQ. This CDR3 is CASAGLGHRLGNTIYF. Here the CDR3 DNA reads TGTGCCAGCGCGGGGCTAGGACACCGACTTGGAAACACCATATATTTT.

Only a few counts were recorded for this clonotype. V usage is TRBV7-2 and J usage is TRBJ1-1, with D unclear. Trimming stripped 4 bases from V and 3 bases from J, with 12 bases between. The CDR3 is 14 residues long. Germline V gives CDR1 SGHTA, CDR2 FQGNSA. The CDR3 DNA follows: TGTGCCAGCAGCTCCCAAATTGGGGACACTGAAGCTTTCTTT. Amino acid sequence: CASSSQIGDTEAFF.

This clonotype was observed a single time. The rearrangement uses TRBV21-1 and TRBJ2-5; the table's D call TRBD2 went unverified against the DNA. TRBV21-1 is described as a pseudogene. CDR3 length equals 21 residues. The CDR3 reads CASSPEGTDRFTNCLQETQYF. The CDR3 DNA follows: TGTGCCAGCTCCCCGGAGGGGACTGACAGATTTACTAACTGCCTACAAGAGACCCAGTACTTC.

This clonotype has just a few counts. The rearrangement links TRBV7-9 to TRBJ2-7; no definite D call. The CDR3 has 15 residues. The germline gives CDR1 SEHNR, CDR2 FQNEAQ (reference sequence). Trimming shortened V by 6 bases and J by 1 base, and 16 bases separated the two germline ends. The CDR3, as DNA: TGTGCCAGCAGTCCCTCCGCGGCGGTATCCTACGAGCAGTACTTC. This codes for CASSPSAAVSYEQYF.

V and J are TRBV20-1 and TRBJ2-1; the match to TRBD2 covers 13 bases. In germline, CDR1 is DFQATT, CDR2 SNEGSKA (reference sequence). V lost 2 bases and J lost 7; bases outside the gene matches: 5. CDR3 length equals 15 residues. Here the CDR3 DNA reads TGCAGTGCTAGAACTAGCGGGGGGGTGATGAATGAGCAGTTCTTC. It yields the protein CSARTSGGVMNEQFF.